One sample yielded the 12 T cell receptor beta chains listed below, sequenced in a study of blood T cell repertoires in COVID-19. The protocol was immunoSEQ multiplex PCR, while the TCRdb copy is restricted to in-frame clones and leaves out a portion. The sample records some 31,000 clones, about nine tenths being singletons. Input material: peripheral blood. All receptors come from a human donor with active COVID-19. The donor label of this sample is uncertain.

The V call is TRBV28, the J call TRBJ2-1; 9 bases are shared with TRBD1. CDR3 length equals 18 residues. V was pared by 4 bases and J by 2 bases, with 12 bases of the junction left unmatched. From germline, CDR1 is MDHEN and CDR2 SYDVKM. The DNA for the CDR3 is TGTGCCAGCAGTTCTGGTGGGGCGGGACAGGGAACCTACAATGAGCAGTTCTTC. Amino acid sequence: CASSSGGAGQGTYNEQFF.

The chain joins TRBV19 to TRBJ2-3; 14 bases fit TRBD2. The CDR3 has 20 residues. Germline V CDR1 and CDR2: LNHDA, SQIVND (reference sequence). With 0 bases clipped from V and 2 bases from J, the junction kept 10 bases outside the gene matches. CDR3 in amino acids: CASSIEMGTSGRGITDTQYF. In DNA, the CDR3 is TGTGCCAGTAGTATAGAAATGGGGACTAGCGGGAGAGGGATCACAGATACGCAGTATTTT.

This clone was seen just once. J is TRBJ2-7 and V is TRBV27; tentatively, D is TRBD1 (6 bases). The V end was cut by 5 bases, the J end by 0 bases, with 17 bases between. The germline CDR1 and CDR2 sequences are MNHEY and SMNVEV (reference sequence). This CDR3 has 16 amino acids. DNA of the CDR3: TGTGCCAGCAGTCTAACTGCCGGGACAAACTCCTACGAGCAGTACTTC. Its translation is CASSLTAGTNSYEQYF.

This rearrangement joins TRBV7-2 to TRBJ2-2, with TRBD1 identical over 9 bases. Germline V gives CDR1 SGHTA, CDR2 FQGNSA. The CDR3 has 16 amino acids. V gave up 5 bases and J gave up 2 bases; unmatched junction bases: 6. CDR3 nucleotides: TGTGCCAGCAGCCGCCGGGACAGGGCCAACACCGGGGAGCTGTTTTTT. Translating it yields CASSRRDRANTGELFF.

The chain links TRBV29-1 to TRBJ1-1; D may be TRBD1 (5 bases). CDR1 and CDR2 (germline): SQVTM, ANQGSEA. V gave up 4 bases and J gave up 1 base, with 13 bases separating them. CDR3 size: 14 residues. This CDR3 reads CSVVFGAANTEAFF. The CDR3, as DNA: TGCAGCGTTGTGTTTGGGGCGGCGAACACTGAAGCTTTCTTT.

V and J are TRBV6-5 and TRBJ2-3; TRBD2 might be the D (6 bases). This CDR3 has 15 amino acids. V dropped 6 bases and J dropped 3 bases, with 16 bases sitting between them. The V gene's germline CDR1 is MNHEY and CDR2 SVGAGI. CDR3 region: CASRDGGASTDTQYF. CDR3 in DNA: TGTGCCAGCAGGGACGGCGGGGCTTCAACAGATACGCAGTATTTT.

This chain joins TRBV27 and TRBJ2-7; the D is unclear. Germline lookup yields CDR1 MNHEY and CDR2 SMNVEV (reference sequence). There are 14 residues in the CDR3. Trimming left V 2 bases short and J 2 bases short, with 10 bases between. Written as DNA, the CDR3 is TGTGCCAGCAGTTTAACCCCGGCGGCCTACGAGCAGTACTTC. This gives the protein CASSLTPAAYEQYF.

The rearrangement uses TRBV6-2 or TRBV6-3 and TRBJ1-1; possible D gene TRBD1, 5 bases. Germline CDR1 and CDR2: MNHEY and SVGEGT. The germline V and J ends were trimmed by 4 bases and 1 base, with 7 bases remaining between them. The CDR3 is made up of 13 amino acids. The CDR3 protein is CASSFRGNTEAFF. CDR3 DNA: TGTGCCAGCAGTTTTAGGGGGAACACTGAAGCTTTCTTT.

The rearrangement joins TRBV18 to TRBJ2-2; a possible D gene is TRBD1 (5 bases). Looked up from germline, CDR1 is KGHSH and CDR2 is LQKENI. V shed 3 bases and J shed 6 bases, with 11 bases lying between them. This CDR3 region has 14 residues. CDR3 sequence reads: CASSPSGSPGELFF. The CDR3 DNA is TGTGCCAGCTCACCGTCAGGGTCCCCCGGGGAGCTGTTTTTT.

This clone turned up a few times. The J gene is TRBJ1-1, the V gene TRBV7-9; tentative D call: TRBD1 (6 bases). Germline-derived CDR1 and CDR2 are SEHNR and FQNEAQ (reference sequence). V dropped 1 base and J dropped 0 bases, with 15 bases sitting between them. This CDR3 region has 17 residues. The CDR3 loop reads CASSLVPGEEVNTEAFF. Written as DNA, the CDR3 is TGTGCCAGCAGCTTAGTTCCAGGGGAAGAGGTGAACACTGAAGCTTTCTTT.

The chain uses TRBV9 and TRBJ2-1; TRBD1 agrees at 9 bases. Germline-derived CDR1 and CDR2 are SGDLS and YYNGEE. J gave up 9 bases and V 4 bases, and 8 bases lay outside the gene matches. The CDR3 has 14 residues. DNA of the CDR3: TGTGCCAGCAGCACAGGGGGCGAATTGGTTGAGCAGTTCTTC. Translated, it gives CASSTGGELVEQFF.

The chain has TRBV2 and TRBJ2-1, with 7 bases fitting TRBD2. CDR1 SNHLY and CDR2 FYNNEI come from the germline V gene. With 6 bases clipped from V and 0 bases from J, the junction kept 5 bases outside the gene matches. This CDR3 is 15 amino acids long. CDR3: CASSELAYSYNEQFF. DNA for the CDR3: TGTGCCAGCAGCGAACTAGCGTACTCCTACAATGAGCAGTTCTTC.